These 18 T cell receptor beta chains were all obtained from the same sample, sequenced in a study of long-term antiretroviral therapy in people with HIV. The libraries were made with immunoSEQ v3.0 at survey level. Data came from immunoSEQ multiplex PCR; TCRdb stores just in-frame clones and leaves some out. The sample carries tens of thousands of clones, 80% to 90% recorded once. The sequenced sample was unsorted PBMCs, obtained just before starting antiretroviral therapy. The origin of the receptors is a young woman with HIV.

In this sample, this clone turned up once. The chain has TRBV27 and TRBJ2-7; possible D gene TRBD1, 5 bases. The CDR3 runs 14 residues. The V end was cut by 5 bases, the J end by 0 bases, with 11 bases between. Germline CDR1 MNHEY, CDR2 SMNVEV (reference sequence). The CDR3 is CASSNQGSSYEQYF. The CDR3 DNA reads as TGTGCCAGCAGTAACCAGGGTAGCTCCTACGAGCAGTACTTC.

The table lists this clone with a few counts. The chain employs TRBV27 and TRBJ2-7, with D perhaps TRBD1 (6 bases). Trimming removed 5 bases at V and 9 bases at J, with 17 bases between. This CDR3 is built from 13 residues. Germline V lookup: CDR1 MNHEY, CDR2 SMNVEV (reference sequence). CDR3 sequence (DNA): TGTGCCAGCAGTCCGATGGCCACAGGGTCGCAGTACTTC. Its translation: CASSPMATGSQYF.

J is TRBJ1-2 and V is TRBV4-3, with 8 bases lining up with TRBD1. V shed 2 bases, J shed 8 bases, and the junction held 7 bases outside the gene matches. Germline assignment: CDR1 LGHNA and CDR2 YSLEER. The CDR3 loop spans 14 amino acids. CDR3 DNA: TGCGCCAGCAGCCAACCGACAGGGGTTGAGGGCTACACCTTC. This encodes CASSQPTGVEGYTF.

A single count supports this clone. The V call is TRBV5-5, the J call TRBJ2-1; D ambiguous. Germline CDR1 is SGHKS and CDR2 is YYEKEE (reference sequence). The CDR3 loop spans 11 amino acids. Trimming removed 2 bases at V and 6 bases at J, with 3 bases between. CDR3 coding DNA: TGTGCCAGCAGCTTCTTCAATGAGCAGTTCTTC. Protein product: CASSFFNEQFF.

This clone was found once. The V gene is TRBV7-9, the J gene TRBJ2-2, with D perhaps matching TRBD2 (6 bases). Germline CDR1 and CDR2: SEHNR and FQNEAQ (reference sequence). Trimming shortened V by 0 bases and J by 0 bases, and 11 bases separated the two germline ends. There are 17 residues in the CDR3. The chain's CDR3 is CASSLARRATNTGELFF. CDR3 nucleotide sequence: TGTGCCAGCAGCTTAGCGCGGAGGGCGACGAACACCGGGGAGCTGTTTTTT.

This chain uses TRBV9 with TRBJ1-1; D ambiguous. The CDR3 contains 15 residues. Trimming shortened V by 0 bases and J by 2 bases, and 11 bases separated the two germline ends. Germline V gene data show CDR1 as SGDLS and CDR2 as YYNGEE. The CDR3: CASSVDPTVNTEAFF. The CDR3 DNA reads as TGTGCCAGCAGCGTAGACCCTACAGTTAACACTGAAGCTTTCTTT.

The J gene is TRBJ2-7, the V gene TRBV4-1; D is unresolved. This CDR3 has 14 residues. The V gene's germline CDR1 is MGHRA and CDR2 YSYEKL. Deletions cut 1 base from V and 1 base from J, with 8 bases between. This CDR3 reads CASSQGSGSYEQYF. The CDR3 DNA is TGCGCCAGCAGCCAAGGTTCCGGGTCCTACGAGCAGTACTTC.

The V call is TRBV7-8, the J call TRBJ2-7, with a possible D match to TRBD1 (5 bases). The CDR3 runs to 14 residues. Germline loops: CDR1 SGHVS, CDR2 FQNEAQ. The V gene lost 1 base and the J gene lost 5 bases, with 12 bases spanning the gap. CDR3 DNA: TGTGCCAGCAGCTTAGACCTAGGGGCGGACGAGCAGTACTTC. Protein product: CASSLDLGADEQYF.

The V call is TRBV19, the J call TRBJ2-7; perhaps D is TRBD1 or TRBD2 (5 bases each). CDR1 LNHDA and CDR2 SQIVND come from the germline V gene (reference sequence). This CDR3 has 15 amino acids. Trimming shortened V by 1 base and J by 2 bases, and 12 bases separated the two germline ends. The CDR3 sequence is CASSIVGRSPYEQYF. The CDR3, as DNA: TGTGCCAGTAGTATAGTGGGACGGAGTCCCTACGAGCAGTACTTC.

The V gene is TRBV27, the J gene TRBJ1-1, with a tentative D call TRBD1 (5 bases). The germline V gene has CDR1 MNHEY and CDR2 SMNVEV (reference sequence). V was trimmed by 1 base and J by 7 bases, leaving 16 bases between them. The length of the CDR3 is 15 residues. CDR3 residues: CASSLWRIGTFEAFF. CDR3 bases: TGTGCCAGCAGTTTATGGAGGATAGGGACGTTTGAAGCTTTCTTT.

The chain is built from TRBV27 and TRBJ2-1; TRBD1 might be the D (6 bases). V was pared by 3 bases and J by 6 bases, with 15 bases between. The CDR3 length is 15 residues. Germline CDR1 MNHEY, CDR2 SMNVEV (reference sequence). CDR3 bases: TGTGCCAGCAGTTTTGGGGCAGGGGCTCCCAATGAGCAGTTCTTC. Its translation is CASSFGAGAPNEQFF.

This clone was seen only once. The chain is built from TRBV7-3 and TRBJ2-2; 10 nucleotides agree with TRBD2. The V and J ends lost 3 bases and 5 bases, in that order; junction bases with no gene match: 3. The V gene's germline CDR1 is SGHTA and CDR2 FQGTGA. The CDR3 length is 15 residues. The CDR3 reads CASSFVAGGTGELFF. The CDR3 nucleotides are TGTGCCAGCAGCTTCGTAGCGGGAGGAACCGGGGAGCTGTTTTTT.

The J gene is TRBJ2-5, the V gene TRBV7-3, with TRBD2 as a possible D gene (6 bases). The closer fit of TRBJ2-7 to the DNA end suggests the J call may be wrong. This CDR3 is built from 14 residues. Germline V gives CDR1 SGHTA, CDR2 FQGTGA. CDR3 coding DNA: TGTGCCAGCAGCTTAACTCCTAGCGCGGACGAGCAGTACTTC. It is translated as CASSLTPSADEQYF.

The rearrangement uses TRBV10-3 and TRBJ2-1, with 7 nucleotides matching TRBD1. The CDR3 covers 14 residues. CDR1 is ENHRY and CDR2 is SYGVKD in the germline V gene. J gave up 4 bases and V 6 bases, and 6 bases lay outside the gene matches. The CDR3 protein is CAISQGQTYNEQFF. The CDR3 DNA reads TGTGCCATCAGCCAGGGACAGACATACAATGAGCAGTTCTTC.

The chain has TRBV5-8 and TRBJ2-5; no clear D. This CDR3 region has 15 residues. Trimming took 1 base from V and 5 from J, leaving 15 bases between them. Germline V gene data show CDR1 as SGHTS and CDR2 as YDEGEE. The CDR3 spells CASSLKVTARETQYF. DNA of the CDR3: TGTGCCAGCAGCTTGAAGGTCACAGCAAGGGAGACCCAGTACTTC.

The DNA for the CDR3 is TGTGCCAGCAGTTTGGGGACTAGCAATGGAGACGAGCAGTACTTC. Encoded protein: CASSLGTSNGDEQYF. V gene TRBV28 combines with J gene TRBJ2-7; 9 bases line up with TRBD2. J lost 5 bases, V lost 3 bases, and 8 bases had no gene match. This CDR3 region has 15 residues. CDR1 is MDHEN, CDR2 SYDVKM, per germline.

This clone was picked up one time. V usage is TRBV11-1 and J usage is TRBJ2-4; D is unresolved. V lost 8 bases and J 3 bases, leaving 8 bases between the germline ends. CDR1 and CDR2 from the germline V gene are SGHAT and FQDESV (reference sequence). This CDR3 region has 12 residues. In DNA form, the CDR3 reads TGTGCCAGCGCTTTGGGCAAAAACATTCAGTACTTC. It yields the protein CASALGKNIQYF.

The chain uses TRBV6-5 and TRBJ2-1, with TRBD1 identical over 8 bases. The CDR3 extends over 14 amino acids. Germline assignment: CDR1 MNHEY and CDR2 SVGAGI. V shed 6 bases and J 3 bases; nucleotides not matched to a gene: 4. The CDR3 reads CASSPGTGYNEQFF. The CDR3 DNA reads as TGTGCCAGCAGCCCCGGGACAGGCTACAATGAGCAGTTCTTC.